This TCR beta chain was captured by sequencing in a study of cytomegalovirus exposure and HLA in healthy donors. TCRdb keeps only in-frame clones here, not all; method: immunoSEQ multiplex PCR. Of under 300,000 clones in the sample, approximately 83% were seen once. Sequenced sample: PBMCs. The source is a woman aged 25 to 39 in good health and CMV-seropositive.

This CDR3 reads CASSWGVAGIPYEQYF. The CDR3 DNA follows: TGTGCCAGCAGCTGGGGTGTAGCGGGGATCCCCTACGAGCAGTACTTC. This chain links TRBV28 with TRBJ2-7; TRBD2 aligns across 8 bases. CDR3 length equals 16 residues. The germline V gene encodes CDR1 MDHEN and CDR2 SYDVKM. V dropped 6 bases and J dropped 2; count of bases not matched to a gene: 12. Based on the CDR3 plus reference TRBV28 and TRBJ2-7, the full variable domain is DVKVTQSSRYLVKRTGEKVFLECVQDMDHENMFWYRQDPGLGLRLIYFSYDVKMKEKGDIPEGYSVSREKKERFSLILESASTNQTSMYLCASSWGVAGIPYEQYFGPGTRLTVT.